This T cell receptor beta chain was profiled in a study of T cell responses to AZD1222 COVID-19 vaccine. Second-dose schedules of about 4 or about 12 weeks were combined. Repertoires were generated with immunoSEQ multiplex PCR, while TCRdb's copy carries only in-frame clones and drops some. Here the sample spans nearly 110,000 clones, around 91% being singletons. As for this clone: The target antigen is unknown.

Study findings and constraints: Repertoire sampling occurred only after the peak T cell response. White British donors predominated, females outnumbered males, and clonal diversity was possibly underestimated. A rise in Spike-specific TCR breadth and depth followed two AZD1222 doses.

The TCR sequence derives from an adult who received the AZD1222 COVID-19 vaccine. The sequencing used peripheral blood, collected 28 days after the second AZD1222 dose.

In DNA form, the CDR3 reads TGTGCCAGCTCACCACCCTTAGCGGGGGTGAACACCGGGGAGCTGTTTTTT. It encodes CASSPPLAGVNTGELFF. The gene calls are TRBV18 and TRBJ2-2; 9 nucleotides agree with TRBD2. Germline CDR1 is KGHSH and CDR2 is LQKENI. The CDR3 contains 17 residues. V lost 0 bases, J lost 1 base, and 3 bases stayed unmatched.